The 16 T cell receptor beta chains in this list originate from one sample, sequenced in a study of cytomegalovirus exposure and HLA in healthy donors. The study ran its PCR with 60 Vbeta and 13 Jbeta primers. Some clones are missing from TCRdb's copy, which holds only in-frame ones; the method was immunoSEQ multiplex PCR. The table includes roughly 120,000 clones, 80% to 90% detected once. The sample taken for sequencing was PBMCs. All receptors derive from a male donor in good health and CMV-seropositive.

The chain combines TRBV20-1 with TRBJ2-1, with D unresolved. V lost 3 bases, J lost 9 bases, and 6 bases lay in between. The CDR3 contains 10 residues. Per germline, CDR1 DFQATT and CDR2 SNEGSKA (reference sequence). Written as DNA, the CDR3 is TGCAGTGCTAGCAGTACTGAGCAGTTCTTC. It yields the protein CSASSTEQFF.

This chain uses TRBV25-1 with TRBJ1-2; 9 nucleotides agree with TRBD1. With V trimmed by 3 bases and J by 5 bases, 7 bases remained unmatched. CDR3 length: 15 amino acids. Germline V CDR1 and CDR2: MGHDK, SYGVNS. DNA of the CDR3: TGTGCCAGCAGTGATCCTAGGGACAGGGTTTATGGCTACACCTTC. Translating gives CASSDPRDRVYGYTF.

The chain combines TRBV12-5 with TRBJ1-1, with unresolved D. The CDR3 is 16 amino acids. Deletions cut 5 bases from V and 3 bases from J, with 19 bases between. Germline loops: CDR1 LGHNT, CDR2 FRNRAP. This CDR3 reads CASGPPLGGGHTEAFF. The CDR3 bases are TGTGCTAGTGGTCCACCCCTGGGAGGAGGTCACACTGAAGCTTTCTTT.

The rearrangement uses TRBV7-9 and TRBJ1-1, with 9 bases identical to TRBD1. Germline CDR1 reads SEHNR; CDR2 reads FQNEAQ (reference sequence). Trimming took 2 bases from V and 4 from J; bases not matched to a gene: 2. The CDR3 has 14 amino acids. The CDR3 DNA follows: TGTGCCAGCAGCTTATCGACAGGGGGCACTGAAGCTTTCTTT. Translated: CASSLSTGGTEAFF.

This clone turned up a few times. The chain employs TRBV10-3 and TRBJ2-1; 9 bases align to TRBD1. Trimming removed 11 bases from V and 7 bases from J; junction bases left unmatched: 12. The CDR3 sequence is 14 residues long. Germline V lookup: CDR1 ENHRY, CDR2 SYGVKD. DNA for the CDR3: TGTGCCCCCAAGGGAGAACAGGGGGCGAATGAGCAGTTCTTC. As protein: CAPKGEQGANEQFF.

V and J are TRBV10-3 and TRBJ2-1; 7 bases are a match to TRBD1. V lost 3 bases and J lost 4; bases outside the gene matches: 6. The germline V gene encodes CDR1 ENHRY and CDR2 SYGVKD. The CDR3 contains 15 residues. The CDR3 protein is CAISERDSRYNEQFF. The DNA for the CDR3 is TGTGCCATCAGTGAAAGGGACAGTCGATACAATGAGCAGTTCTTC.

This chain joins TRBV7-9 and TRBJ1-4; D is ambiguous. Germline V gene lookup returns CDR1 SEHNR and CDR2 FQNEAQ (reference sequence). The V end was cut by 5 bases, the J end by 0 bases, with 10 bases between. The CDR3 is made up of 15 amino acids. This CDR3 reads CASSGPTPTNEKLFF. DNA for the CDR3: TGTGCCAGCAGCGGCCCGACACCAACTAATGAAAAACTGTTTTTT.

The chain has TRBV30 and TRBJ1-1, with D possibly TRBD1 on 6 matching bases. The CDR3 consists of 12 residues. V was pared by 5 bases and J by 0 bases, with 7 bases between. CDR1 is GTSNPN and CDR2 is SVGIG in the germline V gene (reference sequence). In DNA, the CDR3 is TGTGCCTGGGACAGGTTGAACACTGAAGCTTTCTTT. Translation gives CAWDRLNTEAFF.

About this clone itself: This CDR3 is also generated by other DNA sequences in the sample. The V call is TRBV27, the J call TRBJ2-7, with TRBD1 matching over 7 bases. V gave up 5 bases and J gave up 6 bases; unmatched junction bases: 10. The CDR3 length is 14 residues. Germline assignment: CDR1 MNHEY and CDR2 SMNVEV (reference sequence). CDR3 sequence (DNA): TGTGCCAGCAGTCTCGCAGTGACAGGGACCGAGCAGTACTTC. Translated, it gives CASSLAVTGTEQYF.

The V gene is TRBV25-1, the J gene TRBJ2-3; D possibly corresponds to TRBD2 (6 bases). The CDR3 totals 15 residues. Trimming stripped 4 bases from V and 0 bases from J, with 11 bases between. The V gene's germline CDR1 is MGHDK and CDR2 SYGVNS. CDR3 coding DNA: TGTGCCAGCAGTGTAACCGGGACTAGCACAGATACGCAGTATTTT. This translates into CASSVTGTSTDTQYF.

The J gene is TRBJ2-2, the V gene TRBV10-3, with D possibly being TRBD2 (6 bases). Trimming shortened V by 0 bases and J by 3 bases, and 8 bases separated the two germline ends. Germline loops: CDR1 ENHRY, CDR2 SYGVKD. The CDR3 length is 15 residues. The CDR3 spells CAISESGGDTGELFF. In nucleotides, the CDR3 is TGTGCCATCAGTGAGTCGGGAGGTGACACCGGGGAGCTGTTTTTT.

The chain recombines TRBV14 with TRBJ1-2; 7 bases line up with TRBD1. CDR3 length: 13 amino acids. Losses at the gene ends were 4 bases for V and 3 bases for J; bases not matched to a gene: 2. CDR1 and CDR2 (germline): SGHDN, FVKESK. The chain's CDR3 is CASSRGGDYGYTF. DNA for the CDR3: TGTGCCAGCAGCCGAGGGGGCGACTATGGCTACACCTTC.

This chain uses TRBV9 with TRBJ1-3; possibly TRBD1 for D (5 bases). Per germline, CDR1 SGDLS and CDR2 YYNGEE. V was cut by 3 bases and J by 2 bases, with 15 bases left in between. There are 16 residues in the CDR3. The CDR3 region is CASSAGGGSTGNTIYF. The CDR3 DNA is TGTGCCAGCAGCGCCGGGGGAGGGAGTACTGGAAACACCATATATTTT.

In DNA, the CDR3 is TGTGCCAGCACCGGATGGCAGGTGAACTACGAGCAGTACTTC. Amino acids: CASTGWQVNYEQYF. This chain joins TRBV6-1 and TRBJ2-7; the D is unclear. The germline V gene has CDR1 MNHNS and CDR2 SASEGT. Trimming stripped 7 bases from V and 3 bases from J, with 16 bases between. The CDR3 consists of 14 residues.

This clone showed up just once. The junction does not match germline at one end; this may be a read error. CDR3 amino acids: CAGSLTPRTGGLGYTF. The CDR3 DNA sequence: TGTGCCGGCAGCTTAACCCCACGGACAGGGGGGCTTGGCTACACCTTC. V is TRBV7-2 and J is TRBJ1-2, with 10 bases identical to TRBD1. This CDR3 has 16 amino acids. The germline CDR1 and CDR2 sequences are SGHTA and FQGNSA.

The chain employs TRBV28 and TRBJ1-3; the match to TRBD1 covers 7 bases. CDR1 and CDR2 from the germline V gene are MDHEN and SYDVKM. Germline trimming cut 9 bases from V and 0 bases from J; bases unmatched to any gene: 11. CDR3 size: 16 residues. CDR3 in amino acids: CASFPGQTFSGNTIYF. The CDR3 region has the DNA TGTGCCAGTTTCCCGGGACAGACGTTCTCTGGAAACACCATATATTTT.